This T cell receptor (beta chain) stems from a study of blood T cell repertoires in COVID-19. V gave up 2 bases and J gave up 9 bases, with 11 bases separating them. The CDR3 runs to 13 residues. Germline V gene lookup returns CDR1 SGHTA and CDR2 FQGTGA. In the authors' workflow: Using reference gene primer amplification, nucleated cell counts were estimated. Profiled with immunoSEQ multiplex PCR; TCRdb holds only in-frame clones, not every one. The V and J calls and clone size come from that table; D and trimming were worked out from the DNA. The data show about 150,000 clones, with 70% to 90% seen just once and 7.5% to 8.5% held by the top ten.

This clonotype was sampled from a woman aged 60 to 75 with COVID-19, enrolled during active disease. The chain is built from TRBV7-3 and TRBJ2-1, with D possibly TRBD2 on 5 matching bases. Sequenced sample: peripheral blood. CDR3 in amino acids: CASSLRGNSEQFF. The CDR3 region has the DNA TGTGCCAGCAGCTTACGAGGGAATAGTGAGCAGTTCTTC. Together with reference TRBV7-3 and TRBJ2-1, the CDR3 gives the full variable domain: GAGVSQTPSNKVTEKGKYVELRCDPISGHTALYWYRQSLGQGPEFLIYFQGTGAADDSGLPNDRFFAVRPEGSVSTLKIQRTERGDSAVYLCASSLRGNSEQFFGPGTRLTVL.